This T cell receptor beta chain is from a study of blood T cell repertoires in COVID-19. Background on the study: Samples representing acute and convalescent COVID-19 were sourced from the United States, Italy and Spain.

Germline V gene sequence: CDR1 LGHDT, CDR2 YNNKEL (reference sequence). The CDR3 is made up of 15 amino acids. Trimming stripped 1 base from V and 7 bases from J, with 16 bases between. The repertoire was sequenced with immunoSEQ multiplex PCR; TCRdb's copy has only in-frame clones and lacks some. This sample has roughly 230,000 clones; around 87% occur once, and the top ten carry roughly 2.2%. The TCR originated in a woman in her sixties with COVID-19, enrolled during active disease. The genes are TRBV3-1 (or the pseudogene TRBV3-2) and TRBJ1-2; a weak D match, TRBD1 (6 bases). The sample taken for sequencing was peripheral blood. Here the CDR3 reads CASSQGPGALFGYTF. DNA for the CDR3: TGTGCCAGCAGCCAAGGGCCAGGGGCGCTCTTTGGCTACACCTTC.